This T cell receptor (beta chain) was captured by sequencing in a study of beta chain features in type 1 diabetes. Across the study: The samples had around 100 million sorted cells examined in all.

Since all of the isolated RNA was reverse transcribed, expressed TCRB transcripts were what got sequenced. Method: immunoSEQ multiplex PCR; TCRdb's copy keeps in-frame clones and lacks some. The profile shows about 140,000 clones, roughly 10% of them singletons. This CDR3 spans 12 amino acids. V was clipped by 3 bases and J by 7 bases, with 7 bases between them. Germline V gives CDR1 ENHRY, CDR2 SYGVKD. The sequenced sample was central memory CD4+ T cells from blood. The TCR sequence derives from a middle-aged woman in good health. The genes are TRBV10-3 and TRBJ2-1; no reliable D call. The CDR3 reads CAISDSRNEQFF. DNA of the CDR3: TGTGCCATCAGTGATTCCAGGAATGAGCAGTTCTTC.